Listed below are T cell receptor beta chains from one sample, sequenced in a study of T cells in Graves' hyperthyroidism and ophthalmopathy. TCRdb re-analysed the multiplex PCR reads in MiXCR, keeping a single row per CDR3 protein. The repertoire holds around 340,000 distinct CDR3 sequences, with around 14% as singletons. The sequenced sample consisted of blood. Receptor source: a woman aged 25 to 39 with Graves' hyperthyroidism. Each CDR3 is given with its conserved first and last residue. D genes are given only for firm matches. The size entry is marked missing in some rows and otherwise reads once, few, many or a size class.

J: TRBJ1-1
length: 13
V: TRBV30
D: NA
size: many
CDR3: CAWSVPGNTEAFF
DNA: TGTGCCTGGAGTGTACCAGGGAACACTGAAGCTTTCTTT

J: TRBJ2-7
length: 16
V: TRBV4-1
D: NA
size: NA
CDR3: CASSQANRAGMYEQYF
DNA: TGCGCCAGCAGCCAAGCTAATAGGGCGGGGATGTACGAGCAGTACTTC

J: TRBJ2-1
length: 14
V: TRBV5-1
D: NA
size: NA
CDR3: CASSPDSNYNEQFF
DNA: TGCGCCAGCAGCCCGGACAGCAATTACAATGAGCAATTCTTC

J: TRBJ2-1
length: 16
V: TRBV6-2/TRBV6-3
D: TRBD2
size: NA
CDR3: CASKWGLAASAHEQFF
DNA: TGTGCCAGCAAGTGGGGACTAGCGGCCTCCGCCCATGAGCAGTTCTTC

J: TRBJ2-7
length: 14
V: TRBV11-1
D: TRBD1
size: few
CDR3: CASSPSDRGGEQYF
DNA: TGTGCCAGCAGTCCCTCCGACAGGGGCGGCGAGCAGTACTTC

J: TRBJ2-3
length: 14
V: TRBV20-1
D: NA
size: many
CDR3: CSARDSSSTDTQYF
DNA: TGCAGTGCTAGAGACAGCTCTAGCACAGATACGCAGTATTTT

J: TRBJ2-6
length: 13
V: TRBV28
D: NA
size: NA
CDR3: CASRSSGANVLTF
DNA: TGTGCCAGCCGAAGCTCTGGGGCCAACGTCCTGACTTTC

J: TRBJ2-2
length: 16
V: TRBV12-3/TRBV12-4
D: TRBD2
size: NA
CDR3: CASSRTTSGRAGELFF
DNA: TGTGCCAGCAGCCGAACAACTAGCGGGAGGGCCGGGGAGCTGTTTTTT

J: TRBJ2-1
length: 13
V: TRBV3-1
D: NA
size: many
CDR3: CASSRGTLTEQFF
DNA: TGTGCCAGCAGCCGAGGAACTCTCACCGAGCAGTTCTTC

J: TRBJ1-3
length: 16
V: TRBV6-2/TRBV6-3
D: NA
size: many
CDR3: CASERGTSFSGNTIYF
DNA: TGTGCCAGCGAGAGGGGGACGTCCTTCTCTGGAAACACCATATATTTT

J: TRBJ2-2
length: 13
V: TRBV6-1
D: NA
size: many
CDR3: CASSVTNTGELFF
DNA: TGTGCCAGCAGTGTTACAAACACCGGGGAGCTGTTTTTT

J: TRBJ2-3
length: 13
V: TRBV13
D: NA
size: few
CDR3: CASRVTTTDTQYF
DNA: TGTGCCAGCAGAGTGACAACTACAGATACGCAGTATTTT

J: TRBJ1-3
length: 13
V: TRBV19
D: NA
size: NA
CDR3: CASRPAAGNTIYF
DNA: TGTGCCAGCCGCCCCGCAGCAGGAAACACCATATATTTT

J: TRBJ2-2
length: 15
V: TRBV5-1
D: TRBD2
size: NA
CDR3: CASSLMASGNGELFF
DNA: TGCGCCAGCAGCTTAATGGCTAGCGGGAATGGGGAGCTGTTTTTT

J: TRBJ2-3
length: 16
V: TRBV9
D: TRBD2
size: many
CDR3: CASSVFGGSGRDTQYF
DNA: TGTGCCAGCAGCGTCTTTGGCGGGAGTGGTAGGGATACGCAGTATTTT

J: TRBJ2-7
length: 14
V: TRBV20-1
D: TRBD2
size: few
CDR3: CSARPFSGTYEQYF
DNA: TGCAGTGCCCGACCCTTTAGCGGGACCTACGAGCAGTACTTC

J: TRBJ1-5
length: 15
V: TRBV2
D: NA
size: many
CDR3: CASSFNQGSNQPQHF
DNA: TGTGCCAGCAGTTTCAACCAGGGTAGCAATCAGCCCCAGCATTTT

J: TRBJ2-2
length: 15
V: TRBV19
D: TRBD2
size: many
CDR3: CASSVRTSGRGELFF
DNA: TGTGCCAGTAGTGTACGGACTAGCGGGAGAGGGGAGCTGTTTTTT

J: TRBJ1-2
length: 12
V: TRBV30
D: NA
size: few
CDR3: CAWSRGPDGYTF
DNA: TGTGCCTGGAGTCGGGGCCCGGATGGCTACACCTTC

J: TRBJ1-4
length: 16
V: TRBV6-1
D: TRBD1
size: many
CDR3: CASSVSWGTGDEKLFF
DNA: TGTGCCAGCAGTGTATCCTGGGGGACAGGGGATGAAAAACTGTTTTTT

J: TRBJ2-7
length: 12
V: TRBV29-1
D: NA
size: many
CDR3: CSVYAGAYEQYF
DNA: TGCAGCGTCTATGCAGGGGCTTACGAGCAGTACTTC

J: TRBJ1-2
length: 16
V: TRBV7-8
D: TRBD1
size: many
CDR3: CASSLALGTANYGYTF
DNA: TGTGCCAGCAGCTTAGCGCTTGGGACAGCCAACTATGGCTACACCTTC

J: TRBJ2-7
length: 14
V: TRBV3-1
D: NA
size: many
CDR3: CASSRAGENGEQYF
DNA: TGTGCCAGCAGCCGAGCCGGGGAAAATGGAGAGCAGTACTTC

J: TRBJ1-2
length: 15
V: TRBV27
D: NA
size: many
CDR3: CASGSWQASNYGYTF
DNA: TGTGCCAGCGGCTCCTGGCAGGCCTCTAACTATGGCTACACCTTC

J: TRBJ2-7
length: 14
V: TRBV30
D: NA
size: many
CDR3: CAWSVPGTSYEQYF
DNA: TGTGCCTGGAGTGTGCCGGGAACTTCTTACGAGCAGTACTTC

J: TRBJ1-1
length: 14
V: TRBV7-9
D: NA
size: many
CDR3: CASSLTGTQSEAFF
DNA: TGTGCCAGCAGCTTGACCGGGACACAGTCTGAAGCTTTCTTT

J: TRBJ1-6
length: 15
V: TRBV5-5
D: TRBD1
size: few
CDR3: CASSPTGTENSPLHF
DNA: TGTGCCAGCAGCCCCACCGGGACAGAGAATTCACCCCTCCACTTT